The rows below give T cell receptor beta chains drawn from one sample of a study of blood T cell repertoires in COVID-19. Some clones are missing from TCRdb's copy, which holds only in-frame ones; the method was immunoSEQ multiplex PCR. The sample consists of about 350,000 clones, roughly 87% of them appearing once. The source material was peripheral blood. The receptors originated from a man aged 25 to 40 with COVID-19, enrolled during active disease. The CDR3 runs from the conserved cysteine through the conserved F or W. Fields, in order: V gene, D gene, clone size, J gene, CDR3 protein, CDR3 DNA. A D gene is named only where the DNA matches it firmly. A clone size is listed for some rows: how often the clone was seen (once, few, many), or a class if it is expanded.

>TRBV5-1|.|.|TRBJ1-1
CASSLADRRGAFF
TGCGCCAGCAGCTTGGCCGACAGGCGCGGAGCTTTCTTT
>TRBV6-2/TRBV6-3|.|.|TRBJ2-7
CASSSPWTGSSYEQYF
TGTGCCAGCAGTTCCCCGTGGACGGGAAGCTCCTACGAGCAGTACTTC
>TRBV16|.|.|TRBJ2-1
CASRHDSTGQFF
TGTGCCAGCAGGCACGACAGTACGGGCCAGTTCTTC
>TRBV27|TRBD2|once|TRBJ2-2
CASSSSGLAGTHTGELFF
TGTGCCAGCAGTTCATCGGGACTAGCGGGGACCCACACCGGGGAGCTGTTTTTT
>TRBV27|TRBD1|.|TRBJ2-7
CASSQGAYEQYF
TGTGCCAGCAGTCAGGGGGCTTACGAGCAGTACTTC
>TRBV5-6|.|.|TRBJ1-2
CASTPSGGNYGYTF
TGTGCCAGCACTCCCAGCGGGGGCAACTATGGCTACACCTTC
>TRBV28|TRBD1|.|TRBJ2-7
CATVYTLGAGGKEQYF
TGTGCCACCGTGTACACGTTGGGGGCAGGGGGTAAGGAGCAGTACTTC
>TRBV30|TRBD1|few|TRBJ1-6
CAWRGQESSYNSPLHF
TGTGCCTGGAGAGGACAGGAAAGCTCCTATAATTCACCCCTCCACTTT
>TRBV4-1|.|.|TRBJ1-1
CASSQKTFKTEAFF
TGCGCCAGCAGCCAAAAAACTTTCAAGACTGAAGCTTTCTTT
>TRBV29-1|.|.|TRBJ2-7
CSVGQAGFGQYF
TGCAGCGTTGGACAGGCTGGGTTTGGGCAGTACTTC
>TRBV9|TRBD2|.|TRBJ2-1
CASSPSGSSGSRIPRQFF
TGTGCCAGCAGCCCATCGGGGTCTAGCGGGAGCCGAATCCCTCGGCAGTTCTTC
>TRBV5-1|.|few|TRBJ1-1
CASSLAQGRVEAFF
TGCGCCAGCAGCTTGGCCCAGGGGCGAGTTGAAGCTTTCTTT
>TRBV6-5|.|once|TRBJ2-1
CASRPRWSPEQFF
TGTGCCAGCAGGCCAAGATGGAGCCCTGAGCAGTTCTTC
>TRBV7-9|TRBD1|few|TRBJ1-2
CASSLDEQGMNYGYTF
TGTGCCAGCAGCTTGGACGAACAGGGGATGAACTATGGCTACACCTTC
>TRBV14|.|.|TRBJ2-7
CASSGGIAYEQYF
TGTGCCAGTTCTGGGGGGATCGCCTACGAGCAGTACTTC
>TRBV5-1|.|.|TRBJ2-6
CASSPITSANVLTF
TGCGCCAGCAGCCCCATTACTAGTGCCAACGTCCTGACTTTC
>TRBV7-2|TRBD1|.|TRBJ1-2
CASSFSPRDRGLIYGYTF
TGTGCCAGCAGCTTCAGCCCCCGGGACAGGGGATTAATCTATGGCTACACCTTC
>TRBV5-1|.|.|TRBJ1-6
CASSLNQQSSSPLHF
TGCGCCAGCAGCTTGAACCAACAAAGTTCTTCACCCCTCCACTTT
>TRBV7-9|.|.|TRBJ1-1
CASSLAIRGMRMTEAFF
TGTGCCAGCAGCTTAGCCATCAGGGGTATGAGGATGACTGAAGCTTTCTTT
>TRBV11-2|.|once|TRBJ2-7
CASSLAQGADYEQYF
TGTGCCAGCAGCTTAGCCCAAGGGGCAGACTACGAGCAGTACTTC
>TRBV7-2|.|once|TRBJ1-2
CASSGRQESWRYTF
TGTGCCAGCAGCGGCCGACAGGAGTCATGGCGCTACACCTTC
>TRBV6-6|TRBD2|.|TRBJ2-1
CASSPLAGAYNEQFF
TGTGCCAGCAGTCCTCTAGCGGGAGCCTACAATGAGCAGTTCTTC
>TRBV30|TRBD1|.|TRBJ1-4
CAWRAQGAANEKLFF
TGTGCCTGGAGGGCCCAGGGGGCGGCTAATGAAAAACTGTTTTTT
>TRBV5-6|TRBD1|once|TRBJ1-1
CASSITGVNFPEAFF
TGTGCCAGCAGCATAACAGGGGTAAACTTCCCAGAAGCTTTCTTT
>TRBV15|TRBD1|.|TRBJ1-6
CATSRDIPGQFLSSYNSPLHF
TGTGCCACCAGCAGAGATATACCGGGACAGTTCTTAAGCTCCTATAATTCACCCCTCCACTTT
>TRBV7-6|TRBD2|.|TRBJ2-7
CASSLAWTSGGREQYF
TGTGCCAGCAGCTTAGCCTGGACTAGCGGGGGGCGCGAGCAGTACTTC
>TRBV7-9|TRBD2|.|TRBJ2-7
CASSYHSGSQGYEQYF
TGTGCCAGCAGCTATCATAGCGGGAGTCAAGGATACGAGCAGTACTTC